This T cell receptor (beta chain) was recorded in a study of blood T cell repertoires in COVID-19. The repertoire was sequenced with immunoSEQ multiplex PCR; TCRdb's copy has only in-frame clones and lacks some. The data contain about 53,000 clones, about 87% of them singletons. The V end was cut by 3 bases, the J end by 1 base, with 10 bases between. The CDR3 sequence is 15 residues long. Germline CDR1 is LGHNA and CDR2 is YNFKEQ. Input material: peripheral blood. The clonotype comes from a man in his fifties with acute or convalescent COVID-19. The chain carries TRBV4-2 and TRBJ1-5; a weak D match, TRBD1 (5 bases). The CDR3 reads CASSHDGGSNQPQHF. The CDR3 nucleotides read TGTGCCAGCAGCCACGACGGGGGGAGCAATCAGCCCCAGCATTTT.